The 27 T cell receptor beta chains below come from one sample, sequenced in a study of CD8+ T cells in alopecia areata. Following RNA extraction, reverse transcription yielded cDNA that acted as the sequencing template. Only in-frame clones appear in the TCRdb table, and some are missing; sequencing was by immunoSEQ multiplex PCR. The sample includes about 160,000 clones, less than 70% of them seen just once. Treatment in this sample: oral pan-JAK inhibitor, 5-10 mg twice daily. The sequencing used CD4+ T cells sorted from blood, collected at week 4, from a patient treated with tofacitinib. The receptors were gathered from a human donor with alopecia areata.

The gene calls are TRBV29-1 and TRBJ1-1; the match to TRBD1 covers 7 bases. The CDR3 covers 14 residues. Germline CDR1 and CDR2: SQVTM and ANQGSEA. The V and J ends lost 1 base and 9 bases, in that order; junction bases with no gene match: 11. For the CDR3, the DNA is TGCAGCGTTGAAGCCATACCGTCGGGACAGCAAGCTTTCTTT. Translating gives CSVEAIPSGQQAFF.

Written as DNA, the CDR3 is TGCGCCAGCAGCTTGGGATTCCTCCAGAATGAGCAGTTCTTC. Translating it yields CASSLGFLQNEQFF. The chain joins TRBV5-1 to TRBJ2-1; D gene ambiguous. CDR3 length equals 14 residues. Germline CDR1 reads SGHRS; CDR2 reads YFSETQ. The V gene lost 0 bases and the J gene lost 7 bases, with 11 bases spanning the gap.

This clone is a singleton in its sample. J is TRBJ1-2 and V is TRBV30; D possibly corresponds to TRBD1 (5 bases). The CDR3 spans 13 residues. CDR1 and CDR2 from the germline V gene are GTSNPN and SVGIG (reference sequence). V was cut by 1 base and J by 7 bases, with 13 bases left in between. The CDR3 sequence is CAWSAVGTGGYTF. The CDR3 DNA reads as TGTGCCTGGAGTGCGGTAGGGACGGGTGGCTACACCTTC.

This clone came up a few times. The rearrangement uses TRBV5-1 and TRBJ2-5, with TRBD2 matching over 11 bases. The CDR3 totals 15 residues. The J segment lost 5 bases and the V segment lost 0 bases, leaving 3 bases of the junction unmatched. CDR1 is SGHRS and CDR2 is YFSETQ in the germline V gene. Here the CDR3 DNA reads TGCGCCAGCAGCTTGGTAGCGGGGGGGCCCGAGACCCAGTACTTC. Translated, it gives CASSLVAGGPETQYF.

The CDR3 loop reads CSVGQTGYTDTQYF. The CDR3 coding sequence is TGCAGCGTTGGACAGACTGGATACACAGATACGCAGTATTTT. This rearrangement joins TRBV29-1 to TRBJ2-3, with D tentatively TRBD1 (5 bases). Deletions cut 4 bases from V and 2 bases from J, with 13 bases between. Germline-derived CDR1 and CDR2 are SQVTM and ANQGSEA. The CDR3 loop spans 14 amino acids.

A note on this clone: The junction shows a germline mismatch at one end, possibly a read error. This rearrangement joins TRBV2 to TRBJ1-2; D remains ambiguous. In germline, CDR1 is SNHLY, CDR2 FYNNEI. The CDR3 runs 11 residues. The CDR3 protein is CASSDLDRASF. In DNA, the CDR3 is TGTGCCAGCAGTGATCTGGACCGGGCCTCCTTC.

In regard to this clone: Other DNA sequences of this sample code for an identical CDR3. The gene calls are TRBV29-1 and TRBJ2-7; possibly TRBD1 for D (6 bases). Germline values: CDR1 SQVTM, CDR2 ANQGSEA. V shed 3 bases and J shed 6 bases, with 9 bases lying between them. This CDR3 region has 11 residues. This CDR3 reads CSVESRGEQYF. CDR3 DNA sequence: TGCAGCGTTGAGAGCAGGGGCGAGCAGTACTTC.

The J gene is TRBJ1-1, the V gene TRBV4-1, with D hard to call. V dropped 3 bases and J dropped 6 bases, with 23 bases sitting between them. The germline gives CDR1 MGHRA, CDR2 YSYEKL. This CDR3 comprises 17 residues. This chain's CDR3 is CASSQLPGQPMFAEAFF. The CDR3 nucleotides are TGCGCCAGCAGCCAGCTCCCCGGGCAGCCGATGTTCGCTGAAGCTTTCTTT.

The rearrangement joins TRBV30 to TRBJ1-1, with a tentative D call TRBD1 (5 bases). V was shortened by 6 bases and J by 0 bases, with 11 bases between the two germline ends. CDR1 is GTSNPN and CDR2 is SVGIG in the germline V gene (reference sequence). The CDR3 length is 13 residues. Written as DNA, the CDR3 is TGTGCCTGTGAAAGGGGCATGAACACTGAAGCTTTCTTT. Translated, it gives CACERGMNTEAFF. Variable domain in full (rest from reference TRBV30 and TRBJ1-1): SQTIHQWPATLVQPVGSPLSLECTVEGTSNPNLYWYRQAAGRGLQLLFYSVGIGQISSEVPQNLSASRPQDRQFILSSKKLLLSDSGFYLCACERGMNTEAFFGQGTRLTVV.

This chain links TRBV29-1 with TRBJ1-4, with a tentative D call TRBD1 (5 bases). V lost 3 bases and J lost 8, with 16 bases in between. The CDR3 contains 14 residues. Germline assignment: CDR1 SQVTM and CDR2 ANQGSEA. CDR3 DNA sequence: TGCAGCGTTGAGGGGGGACGAGAAAGCGAAAAACTGTTTTTT. This codes for CSVEGGRESEKLFF.

This clone was observed a few times. V gene TRBV7-2 combines with J gene TRBJ2-7; D remains unclear. The CDR3 sequence is 13 residues long. V lost 5 bases and J 0 bases, leaving 8 bases between the germline ends. In germline, CDR1 is SGHTA, CDR2 FQGNSA. CDR3 in DNA: TGTGCCAGCAGCCGCTGGAGCTCCTACGAGCAGTACTTC. It specifies CASSRWSSYEQYF.

This chain links TRBV30 with TRBJ1-1, with a weak D call TRBD1 (5 bases). Looked up from germline, CDR1 is GTSNPN and CDR2 is SVGIG (reference sequence). V dropped 3 bases and J dropped 2 bases, with 10 bases sitting between them. This CDR3 spans 13 amino acids. CDR3 sequence reads: CAWRSDRNTEAFF. The CDR3, as DNA: TGTGCCTGGAGGTCTGACAGAAACACTGAAGCTTTCTTT.

The chain is built from TRBV2 and TRBJ1-4, with D unresolved. CDR1 and CDR2 from the germline V gene are SNHLY and FYNNEI. This CDR3 region has 13 residues. The V end lost 2 bases, the J end lost 6 bases, and 7 bases lay between the germline ends. CDR3 amino acids: CASSETGDEKLFF. In nucleotides, the CDR3 is TGTGCCAGCAGTGAAACGGGCGATGAAAAACTGTTTTTT.

This chain joins TRBV7-8 and TRBJ2-5; 7 bases match TRBD1. The length of the CDR3 is 16 residues. From germline, CDR1 is SGHVS and CDR2 FQNEAQ. With V trimmed by 5 bases and J by 5 bases, 14 bases remained unmatched. CDR3: CASSTRTGGQRETQYF. CDR3 bases: TGTGCCAGCAGCACACGGACAGGAGGTCAACGGGAGACCCAGTACTTC.

This rearrangement joins TRBV15 to TRBJ1-6; no firm D call. The CDR3 runs 13 residues. Germline V gene sequence: CDR1 LNHNV, CDR2 YYDKDF (reference sequence). Trimming pared 4 bases from V and 7 bases from J, leaving 8 bases between. The DNA of the CDR3 is TGTGCCACCAGCATCCGGGGAAATTCACCCCTCCACTTT. It specifies CATSIRGNSPLHF. Full variable domain (missing parts from reference TRBV15 and TRBJ1-6): DAMVIQNPRYQVTQFGKPVTLSCSQTLNHNVMYWYQQKSSQAPKLLFHYYDKDFNNEADTPDNFQSRRPNTSFCFLDIRSPGLGDTAMYLCATSIRGNSPLHFGNGTRLTVT.

The chain joins TRBV29-1 to TRBJ2-7; 9 positions match TRBD1. Unmatched junction bases numbered 7, after V lost 6 bases and J lost 4 bases. CDR3 length equals 13 residues. Germline values: CDR1 SQVTM, CDR2 ANQGSEA. CDR3 in DNA: TGCAGCGTCGATACAGGGGGCGCGTACGAGCAGTACTTC. It yields the protein CSVDTGGAYEQYF.

The gene calls are TRBV5-1 and TRBJ2-7; tentatively, D is TRBD2 (6 bases). CDR1 is SGHRS and CDR2 is YFSETQ in the germline V gene. The V gene lost 6 bases and the J gene lost 4 bases, with 17 bases spanning the gap. The CDR3 is 14 amino acids. The CDR3: CASNPGTSLYEQYF. CDR3 coding DNA: TGCGCCAGCAACCCCGGGACTTCGTTATACGAGCAGTACTTC.

The chain recombines TRBV2 with TRBJ2-1; D possibly corresponds to TRBD2 (5 bases). The CDR3 has 10 residues. Trimming pared 6 bases from V and 13 bases from J, leaving 10 bases between. The germline V gene has CDR1 SNHLY and CDR2 FYNNEI. CDR3 nucleotides: TGTGCCAGCAGGAGGAGGATTCAGTTCTTC. This codes for CASRRRIQFF.

Turning to this clone: The junction shows a germline mismatch at one end, possibly a read error. This sequence joins TRBV9 and TRBJ1-1; a possible D gene is TRBD1 (6 bases). The CDR3 spans 15 residues. CDR1 is SGDLS and CDR2 is YYNGEE in the germline V gene. The CDR3 is CASTVAGHMNTEAFF. The CDR3 coding sequence is TGTGCCAGCACCGTAGCGGGACATATGAACACTGAAGCTTTCTTT.

V usage is TRBV18 and J usage is TRBJ1-2; 12 bases align to TRBD1. The germline CDR1 and CDR2 sequences are KGHSH and LQKENI. After removal of 2 bases from V and 8 bases from J, the junction contained 12 bases not matched to a gene. CDR3 length: 17 amino acids. CDR3 nucleotides: TGTGCCAGCTCACCAACTTCCGGGACAGGGGGCGATCGGGGCTACACCTTC. This gives the protein CASSPTSGTGGDRGYTF.

The chain combines TRBV2 with TRBJ2-7; no definite D call. The V and J ends lost 2 bases and 6 bases respectively, with 5 bases between them. Germline loops: CDR1 SNHLY, CDR2 FYNNEI. The CDR3 runs 11 residues. CDR3 amino acids: CASSELSEQYF. The CDR3 DNA sequence: TGTGCCAGCAGTGAATTATCCGAGCAGTACTTC.

The chain is built from TRBV30 and TRBJ1-1, with TRBD1 as a possible D gene (6 bases). This CDR3 is 13 amino acids long. Trimming took 4 bases from V and 6 from J, leaving 15 bases between them. CDR1 and CDR2 from the germline V gene are GTSNPN and SVGIG (reference sequence). The CDR3 sequence: CAWIVQGLAEAFF. The CDR3 DNA sequence: TGTGCCTGGATCGTACAGGGCCTAGCTGAAGCTTTCTTT.

Here the CDR3 reads CACELGAAETQYF. The DNA of the CDR3 is TGTGCCTGCGAGCTAGGTGCTGCAGAGACCCAGTACTTC. The V and J genes are TRBV30 and TRBJ2-5; D is uncertain. Per germline, CDR1 GTSNPN and CDR2 SVGIG (reference sequence). The V end lost 6 bases, the J end lost 4 bases, and 15 bases lay between the germline ends. There are 13 residues in the CDR3.

Notes on this clone: This CDR3 is also generated by other DNA sequences in the sample. The rearrangement joins TRBV30 to TRBJ1-5, with D possibly TRBD1 on 5 matching bases. Trimming removed 0 bases at V and 2 bases at J, with 8 bases between. The germline CDR1 and CDR2 sequences are GTSNPN and SVGIG (reference sequence). The CDR3 runs 14 residues. The CDR3 is CAWSVPGGNQPQHF. CDR3 DNA sequence: TGTGCCTGGAGTGTTCCGGGGGGCAATCAGCCCCAGCATTTT. The full variable domain, in which reference TRBV30 and TRBJ1-5 provide the parts outside the CDR3, is SQTIHQWPATLVQPVGSPLSLECTVEGTSNPNLYWYRQAAGRGLQLLFYSVGIGQISSEVPQNLSASRPQDRQFILSSKKLLLSDSGFYLCAWSVPGGNQPQHFGDGTRLSIL.

The V call is TRBV5-6, the J call TRBJ1-2; 7 bases are a match to TRBD1. The V segment lost 1 base and the J segment 5 bases; nucleotides outside the gene matches: 2. CDR3 length: 13 residues. CDR1 is SGHDT, CDR2 YYEEEE, per germline. The CDR3 DNA follows: TGTGCCAGCAGCTTGCGGGGACAGTATGGCTACACCTTC. Residues: CASSLRGQYGYTF.

The chain carries TRBV30 and TRBJ1-5; unclear D gene. Trimming left V 1 base short and J 5 bases short, with 15 bases between. CDR1 and CDR2 (germline): GTSNPN, SVGIG (reference sequence). The CDR3 sequence is 15 residues long. CDR3 region: CAWSEAGRPYQPQHF. Here the CDR3 DNA reads TGTGCCTGGAGTGAGGCGGGTAGGCCCTATCAGCCCCAGCATTTT.

V gene TRBV5-1 combines with J gene TRBJ2-6; a weak D match, TRBD1 (6 bases). With 2 bases removed from V and 3 bases from J, the gap between germline ends came to 9 bases. This CDR3 contains 15 residues. CDR1 is SGHRS, CDR2 YFSETQ, per germline. CDR3 DNA sequence: TGCGCCAGCAGCTTACAGGGTGGTGGGGCCAACGTCCTGACTTTC. As protein: CASSLQGGGANVLTF.